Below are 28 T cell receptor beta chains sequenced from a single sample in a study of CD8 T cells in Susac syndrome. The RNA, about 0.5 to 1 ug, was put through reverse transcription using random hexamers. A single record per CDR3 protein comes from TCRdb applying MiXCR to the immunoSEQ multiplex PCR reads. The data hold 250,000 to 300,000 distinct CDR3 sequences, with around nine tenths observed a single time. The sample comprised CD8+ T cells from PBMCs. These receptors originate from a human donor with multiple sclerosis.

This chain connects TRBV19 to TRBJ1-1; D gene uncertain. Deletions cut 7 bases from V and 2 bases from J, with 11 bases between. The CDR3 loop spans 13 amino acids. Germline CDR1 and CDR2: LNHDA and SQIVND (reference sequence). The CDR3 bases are TGTGCCAGTAATGAACCCTTAAACACTGAAGCTTTCTTT. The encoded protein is CASNEPLNTEAFF.

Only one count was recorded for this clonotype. The CDR3 coding sequence is TGCGCCAGCGGTGGTAAAGGGAACACTGAAGCTTTCTTT. It translates to CASGGKGNTEAFF. The chain is built from TRBV5-1 and TRBJ1-1; D is ambiguous. V was shortened by 7 bases and J by 1 base, with 11 bases between the two germline ends. Germline V gene sequence: CDR1 SGHRS, CDR2 YFSETQ. The CDR3 totals 13 residues.

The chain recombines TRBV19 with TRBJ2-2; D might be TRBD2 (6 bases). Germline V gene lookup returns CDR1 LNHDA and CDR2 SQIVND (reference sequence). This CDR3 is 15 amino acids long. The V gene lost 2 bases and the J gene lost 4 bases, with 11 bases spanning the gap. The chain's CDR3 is CASSIWGDGTGELFF. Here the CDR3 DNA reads TGTGCCAGTAGTATATGGGGGGATGGCACCGGGGAGCTGTTTTTT.

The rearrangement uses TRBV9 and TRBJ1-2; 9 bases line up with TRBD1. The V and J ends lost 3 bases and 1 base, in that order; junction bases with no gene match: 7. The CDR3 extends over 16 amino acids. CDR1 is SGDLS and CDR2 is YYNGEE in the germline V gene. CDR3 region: CASSALRTGDNYGYTF. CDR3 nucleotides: TGTGCCAGCAGCGCACTCCGGACAGGGGATAACTATGGCTACACCTTC.

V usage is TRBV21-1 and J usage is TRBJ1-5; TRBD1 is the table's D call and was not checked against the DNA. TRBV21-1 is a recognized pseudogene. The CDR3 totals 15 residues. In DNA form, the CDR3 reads TGTGCCAGCAGCCCCCCACGGGGAAGCAATCAGCCCCAGCATTTT. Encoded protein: CASSPPRGSNQPQHF.

The CDR3 DNA sequence: TGTGCCAGCAGCTCACAGGTGAACACTGAAGCTTTCTTT. It is translated as CASSSQVNTEAFF. The rearrangement links TRBV7-3 to TRBJ1-1; the D gene is possibly TRBD1 (5 bases). The germline V gene encodes CDR1 SGHTA and CDR2 FQGTGA. The CDR3 spans 13 residues. V shed 4 bases and J shed 0 bases, with 6 bases lying between them.

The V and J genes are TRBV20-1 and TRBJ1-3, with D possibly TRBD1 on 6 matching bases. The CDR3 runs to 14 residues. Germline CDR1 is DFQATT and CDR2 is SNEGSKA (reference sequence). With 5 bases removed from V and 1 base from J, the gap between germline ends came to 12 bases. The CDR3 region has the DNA TGCAGTGCTGAAGGGGGGTTATCTGGAAACACCATATATTTT. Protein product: CSAEGGLSGNTIYF.

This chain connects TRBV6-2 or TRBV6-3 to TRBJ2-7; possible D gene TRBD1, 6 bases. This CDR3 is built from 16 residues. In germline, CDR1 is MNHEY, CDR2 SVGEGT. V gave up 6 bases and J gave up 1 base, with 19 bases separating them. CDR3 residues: CASSRERGFPSYEQYF. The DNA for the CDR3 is TGTGCCAGCAGCCGAGAGAGGGGGTTCCCGTCCTACGAGCAGTACTTC.

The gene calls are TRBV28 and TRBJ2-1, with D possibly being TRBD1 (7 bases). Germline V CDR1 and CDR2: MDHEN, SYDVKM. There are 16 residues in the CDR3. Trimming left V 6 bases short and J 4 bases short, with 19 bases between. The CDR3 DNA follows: TGTGCCAGCAGCTACAGGATACAGGGGAGGTACAATGAGCAGTTCTTC. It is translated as CASSYRIQGRYNEQFF.

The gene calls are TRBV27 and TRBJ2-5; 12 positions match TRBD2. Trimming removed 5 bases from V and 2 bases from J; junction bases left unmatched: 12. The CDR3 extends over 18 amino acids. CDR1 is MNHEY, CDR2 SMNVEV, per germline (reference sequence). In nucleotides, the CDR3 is TGTGCCAGCAGTGGGGGACTAGCGGGTTCCGTCCTTCAAGAGACCCAGTACTTC. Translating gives CASSGGLAGSVLQETQYF.

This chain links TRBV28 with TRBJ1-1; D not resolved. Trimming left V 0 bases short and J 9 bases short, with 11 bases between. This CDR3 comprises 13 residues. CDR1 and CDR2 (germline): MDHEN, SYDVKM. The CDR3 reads CASSLWVRDKAFF. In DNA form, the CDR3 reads TGTGCCAGCAGTTTATGGGTGAGGGATAAAGCTTTCTTT.

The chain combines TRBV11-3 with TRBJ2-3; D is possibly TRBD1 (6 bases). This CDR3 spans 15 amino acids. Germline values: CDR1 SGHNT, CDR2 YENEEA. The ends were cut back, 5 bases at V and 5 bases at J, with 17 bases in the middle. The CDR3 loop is CASSQTGDGGDTQYF. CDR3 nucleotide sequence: TGTGCCAGCAGCCAGACAGGCGATGGAGGAGATACGCAGTATTTT.

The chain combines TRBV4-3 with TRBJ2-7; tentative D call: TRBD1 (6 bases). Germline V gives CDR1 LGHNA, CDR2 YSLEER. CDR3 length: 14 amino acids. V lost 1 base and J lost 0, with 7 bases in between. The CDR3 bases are TGCGCCAGCAGCCAAGGGACAGCCTCCTACGAGCAGTACTTC. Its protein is CASSQGTASYEQYF.

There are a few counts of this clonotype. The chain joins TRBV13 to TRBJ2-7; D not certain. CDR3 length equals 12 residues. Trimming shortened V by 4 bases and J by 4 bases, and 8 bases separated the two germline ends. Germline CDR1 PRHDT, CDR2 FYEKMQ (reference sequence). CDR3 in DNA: TGTGCCAGCAGCTATAGGCCTTACGAGCAGTACTTC. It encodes CASSYRPYEQYF. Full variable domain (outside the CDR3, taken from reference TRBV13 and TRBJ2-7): AAGVIQSPRHLIKEKRETATLKCYPIPRHDTVYWYQQGPGQDPQFLISFYEKMQSDKGSIPDRFSAQQFSDYHSELNMSSLELGDSALYFCASSYRPYEQYFGPGTRLTVT.

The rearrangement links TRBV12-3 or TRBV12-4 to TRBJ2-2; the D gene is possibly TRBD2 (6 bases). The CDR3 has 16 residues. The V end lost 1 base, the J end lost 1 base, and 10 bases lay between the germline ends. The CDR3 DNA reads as TGTGCCAGCAGTTTAGGTGGGACTCTGAACACCGGGGAGCTGTTTTTT. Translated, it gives CASSLGGTLNTGELFF.

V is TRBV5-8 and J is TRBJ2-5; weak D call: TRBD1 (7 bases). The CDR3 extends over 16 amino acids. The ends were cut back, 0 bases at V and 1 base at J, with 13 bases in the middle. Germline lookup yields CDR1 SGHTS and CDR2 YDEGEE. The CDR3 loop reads CASSLEGQGGQETQYF. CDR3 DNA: TGTGCCAGCAGCTTGGAGGGCCAGGGGGGCCAAGAGACCCAGTACTTC.

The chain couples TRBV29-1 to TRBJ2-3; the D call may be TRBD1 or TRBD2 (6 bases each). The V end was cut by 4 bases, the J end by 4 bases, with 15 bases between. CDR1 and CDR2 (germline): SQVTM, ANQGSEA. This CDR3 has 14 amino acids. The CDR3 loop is CSVVWGADADTQYF. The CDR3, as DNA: TGCAGCGTTGTATGGGGGGCTGATGCAGATACGCAGTATTTT.

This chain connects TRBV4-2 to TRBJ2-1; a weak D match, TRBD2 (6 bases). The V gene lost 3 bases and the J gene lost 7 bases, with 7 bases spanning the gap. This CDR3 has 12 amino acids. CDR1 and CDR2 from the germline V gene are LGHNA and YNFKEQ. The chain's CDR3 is CASSQLANEQFF. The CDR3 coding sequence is TGTGCCAGCAGCCAGCTAGCGAATGAGCAGTTCTTC.

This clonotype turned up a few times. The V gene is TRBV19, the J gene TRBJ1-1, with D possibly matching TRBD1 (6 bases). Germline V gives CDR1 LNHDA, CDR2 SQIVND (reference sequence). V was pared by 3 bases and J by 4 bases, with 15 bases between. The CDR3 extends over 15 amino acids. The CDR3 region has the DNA TGTGCCAGTAGTATTCCCCAGGGGTGGACCACTGAAGCTTTCTTT. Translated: CASSIPQGWTTEAFF.

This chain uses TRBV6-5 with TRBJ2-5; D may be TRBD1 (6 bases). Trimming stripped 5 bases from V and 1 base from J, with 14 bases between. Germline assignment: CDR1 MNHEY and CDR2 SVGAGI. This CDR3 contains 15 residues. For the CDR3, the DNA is TGTGCCAGCAGTGCCCAGGGGAGAGGCCAAGAGACCCAGTACTTC. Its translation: CASSAQGRGQETQYF.

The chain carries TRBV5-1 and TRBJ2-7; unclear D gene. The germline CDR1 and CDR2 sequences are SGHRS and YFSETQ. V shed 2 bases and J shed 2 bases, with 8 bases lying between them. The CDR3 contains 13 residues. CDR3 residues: CASSFLDPYEQYF. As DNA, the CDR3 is TGCGCCAGCAGCTTCCTAGACCCCTACGAGCAGTACTTC.

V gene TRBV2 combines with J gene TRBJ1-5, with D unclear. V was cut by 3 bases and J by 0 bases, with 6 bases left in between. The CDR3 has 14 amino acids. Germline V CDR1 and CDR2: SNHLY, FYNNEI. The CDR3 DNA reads TGTGCCAGCAGTGACACCTATAGCAATCAGCCCCAGCATTTT. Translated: CASSDTYSNQPQHF.

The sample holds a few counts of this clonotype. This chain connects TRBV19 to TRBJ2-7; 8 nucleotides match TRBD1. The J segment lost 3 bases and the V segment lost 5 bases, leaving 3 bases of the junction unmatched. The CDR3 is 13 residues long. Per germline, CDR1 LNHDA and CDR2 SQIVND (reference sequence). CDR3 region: CASSWGQDYEQYF. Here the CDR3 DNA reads TGTGCCAGTAGTTGGGGACAGGACTACGAGCAGTACTTC.

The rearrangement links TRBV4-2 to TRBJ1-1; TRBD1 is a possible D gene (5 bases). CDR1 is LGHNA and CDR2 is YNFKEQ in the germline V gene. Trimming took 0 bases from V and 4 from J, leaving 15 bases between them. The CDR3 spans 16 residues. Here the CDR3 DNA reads TGTGCCAGCAGCCAAGATACGGGGGGACGGAGCACTGAAGCTTTCTTT. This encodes CASSQDTGGRSTEAFF.

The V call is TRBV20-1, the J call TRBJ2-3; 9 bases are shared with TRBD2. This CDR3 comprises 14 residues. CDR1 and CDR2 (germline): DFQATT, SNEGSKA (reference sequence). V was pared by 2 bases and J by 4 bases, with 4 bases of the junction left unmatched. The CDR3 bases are TGCAGTGCTAGAATAGCGGGAGTCTCAGATACGCAGTATTTT. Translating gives CSARIAGVSDTQYF.

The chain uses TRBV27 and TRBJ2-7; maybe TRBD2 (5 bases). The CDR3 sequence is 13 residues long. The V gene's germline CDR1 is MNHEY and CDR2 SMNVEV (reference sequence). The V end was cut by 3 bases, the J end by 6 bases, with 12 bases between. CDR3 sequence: CASSLALVGEQYF. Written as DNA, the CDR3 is TGTGCCAGCAGTTTGGCACTAGTGGGCGAGCAGTACTTC.

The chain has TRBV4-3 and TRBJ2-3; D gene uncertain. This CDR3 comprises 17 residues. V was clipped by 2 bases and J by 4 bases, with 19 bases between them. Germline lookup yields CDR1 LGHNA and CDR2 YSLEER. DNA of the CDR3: TGCGCCAGCAGCCAAACTTGGGCCGCTTTAGGGTCAGATACGCAGTATTTT. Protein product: CASSQTWAALGSDTQYF.

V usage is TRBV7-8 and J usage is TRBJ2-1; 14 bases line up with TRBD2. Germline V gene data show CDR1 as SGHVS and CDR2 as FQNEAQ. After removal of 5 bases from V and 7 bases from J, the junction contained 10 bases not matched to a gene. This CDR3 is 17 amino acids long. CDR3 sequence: CASSRGLAGASGNEQFF. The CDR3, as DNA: TGTGCCAGCAGCCGGGGACTAGCGGGGGCGTCGGGGAATGAGCAGTTCTTC.